Sequencing of this T cell receptor beta chain was carried out in a study of Siglec-9 on CD8 T cells in melanoma. The study, taken as a whole, reports: An effector memory CD8+ subset marked by Siglec-9 reportedly appeared to gather in melanoma.

V lost 1 base to trimming and J lost 6 bases, with 13 bases between them. The CDR3 extends over 14 amino acids. Germline CDR1 SEHNR, CDR2 FQNEAQ (reference sequence). As to this clone: Its target is unknown.

Assay used: immunoSEQ multiplex PCR; TCRdb lists only in-frame clones, some missing. The sample consists of about 36,000 clones, approximately 84% of them appearing once. The origin of this receptor is a human donor in good health. V and J are TRBV7-9 and TRBJ2-7; D is possibly TRBD1 (5 bases). Sequencing was carried out using Siglec-9- CD8+ T cells sorted from blood. The CDR3 DNA sequence: TGTGCCAGCAGCTTAGTCAGGGAAGTGGCCGAGCAGTACTTC. It yields the protein CASSLVREVAEQYF.